The sequence of this TCR beta chain was determined in a study of control samples from healthy donors and cancer patients. Clones were read by immunoSEQ multiplex PCR, and TCRdb kept only the in-frame ones, dropping some. The sample has 150,000 to 200,000 clones; approximately 94% are singletons. V was clipped by 4 bases and J by 3 bases, with 10 bases between them. Per the germline V gene, CDR1 is LGHDT and CDR2 is YNNKEL (reference sequence). The CDR3 runs 14 residues. This clonotype was sampled from a man aged 30 to 45 in good health. The chain joins TRBV3-1 (or the pseudogene TRBV3-2) to TRBJ2-4; D is unresolved. The specimen sequenced was blood. CDR3: CASSPSSGKNIQYF. CDR3 nucleotide sequence: TGTGCCAGCAGCCCGAGTTCGGGCAAAAACATTCAGTACTTC.